The 5 T cell receptor beta chains listed next were all sequenced from one sample in a study of cytomegalovirus exposure and HLA in healthy donors. Measured with immunoSEQ multiplex PCR; TCRdb has only the in-frame clones, and not every one. This sample has some 80,000 clones, with roughly 96% found just once. The sample comprised PBMCs. These receptors all come from a woman aged 18-29 years in good health and CMV-seronegative.

This clone appeared once. V is TRBV4-1 and J is TRBJ1-3; 8 bases agree with TRBD1. The CDR3 has 13 amino acids. V trimming: 5 bases; J trimming: 3 bases; junction bases outside the gene matches: 0. In germline, CDR1 is MGHRA, CDR2 YSYEKL. The CDR3 bases are TGCGCCAGCAGCGGACAGGGTGGAAACACCATATATTTT. Residues: CASSGQGGNTIYF.

The V and J genes are TRBV5-8 and TRBJ1-3, with no clear D. Trimming took 5 bases from V and 9 from J, leaving 9 bases between them. In germline, CDR1 is SGHTS, CDR2 YDEGEE. CDR3 length: 11 residues. The CDR3 sequence: CASSFGGTIYF. CDR3 sequence (DNA): TGTGCCAGCAGTTTCGGAGGCACCATATATTTT.

This chain uses TRBV4-1 with TRBJ2-1; 7 bases line up with TRBD1. The trim removed 0 bases at V and 7 bases at J, leaving 6 bases unmatched. CDR1 and CDR2 (germline): MGHRA, YSYEKL. The CDR3 covers 15 residues. This chain's CDR3 is CASSQEGTAPNEQFF. CDR3 bases: TGCGCCAGCAGCCAAGAGGGGACAGCCCCTAATGAGCAGTTCTTC.

In its sample, this clone was seen once. V usage is TRBV10-1 and J usage is TRBJ2-2, with D hard to call. Trimming stripped 4 bases from V and 5 bases from J, with 8 bases between. Germline CDR1 reads WNHNN; CDR2 reads SYGVQD (reference sequence). The CDR3 contains 13 residues. CDR3 coding DNA: TGCGCCAGCAGTGTATTCGCGACCGGGGAGCTGTTTTTT. It translates to CASSVFATGELFF.

CDR3 in DNA: TGTGCCAGCAGCTTCAATTTACAGGGGGCTTATAGCAATCAGCCCCAGCATTTT. Its protein product is CASSFNLQGAYSNQPQHF. V gene TRBV5-8 combines with J gene TRBJ1-5; TRBD1 aligns across 9 bases. Germline V CDR1 and CDR2: SGHTS, YDEGEE. V shed 2 bases, J shed 0 bases, and the junction held 9 bases outside the gene matches. The CDR3 has 18 residues.